A single sample is the source of the 5 T cell receptor beta chains below, sequenced in a study of blood T cells in healthy people across ages (dated by TCRdb to between 2014 and 2016). Libraries were constructed by 5' RACE. The instrument was an Illumina HiSeq 2500. A second PCR of roughly 7 to 12 cycles was run with a J-beta primer mix and a sample-barcoded 5' primer. TCRdb reprocessed the public reads (quality trimming at Q25 with fastp, clone calling with MiXCR) and kept in-frame beta chains. Rows are unified per CDR3 protein, each entry keeping the most common DNA and genes. The sample table shows around 1,500,000 distinct CDR3 sequences, and approximately 42% are seen once. 7% to 9.5% of the sample is taken by the ten largest. Input material: blood. These TCRs come from a woman aged 18-29 years in good health.

The count of this clonotype is one. V is TRBV6-2 or TRBV6-3 and J is TRBJ2-7; TRBD2 matches 7 bases. In germline, CDR1 is MNHEY, CDR2 SVGEGT. After removal of 10 bases from V and 7 bases from J, the junction contained 16 bases not matched to a gene. The CDR3 consists of 14 residues. DNA of the CDR3: TGTGCCACCGGAAGCGGGACCGTTTACAATGAGCAGTACTTC. This codes for CATGSGTVYNEQYF.

The gene calls are TRBV9 and TRBJ2-1; D call uncertain. The germline V gene has CDR1 SGDLS and CDR2 YYNGEE. This CDR3 is built from 13 residues. Trimming took 3 bases from V and 7 from J, leaving 11 bases between them. The CDR3 DNA reads TGTGCCAGCAGCGCCGAAACAAGGAATGAGCAGTTCTTC. As protein: CASSAETRNEQFF.

The chain couples TRBV12-3 or TRBV12-4 to TRBJ2-3; 8 bases agree with TRBD2. J lost 0 bases, V lost 6 bases, and 11 bases had no gene match. CDR3 length: 17 amino acids. The CDR3, as DNA: TGTGCCAGCAGCCCAGAGCGCGGGGGGCTTAGCACAGATACGCAGTATTTT. This translates into CASSPERGGLSTDTQYF.

This clonotype came up a few times. The chain carries TRBV5-1 and TRBJ2-1; maybe TRBD1 (5 bases). CDR1 is SGHRS and CDR2 is YFSETQ in the germline V gene. V was clipped by 0 bases and J by 10 bases, with 8 bases between them. The CDR3 extends over 12 amino acids. The CDR3 sequence is CASSLEQAEQFF. The DNA for the CDR3 is TGCGCCAGCAGCTTGGAACAGGCCGAGCAGTTCTTC.

This clonotype occurred a few times. The chain couples TRBV10-3 to TRBJ2-3; D is possibly TRBD2 (5 bases). V lost 9 bases to trimming and J lost 7 bases, with 17 bases between them. Looked up from germline, CDR1 is ENHRY and CDR2 is SYGVKD. This CDR3 is built from 13 residues. DNA for the CDR3: TGTGCCATTGGACCCGCCGGGGAAAATACGCAGTATTTT. Translation: CAIGPAGENTQYF.